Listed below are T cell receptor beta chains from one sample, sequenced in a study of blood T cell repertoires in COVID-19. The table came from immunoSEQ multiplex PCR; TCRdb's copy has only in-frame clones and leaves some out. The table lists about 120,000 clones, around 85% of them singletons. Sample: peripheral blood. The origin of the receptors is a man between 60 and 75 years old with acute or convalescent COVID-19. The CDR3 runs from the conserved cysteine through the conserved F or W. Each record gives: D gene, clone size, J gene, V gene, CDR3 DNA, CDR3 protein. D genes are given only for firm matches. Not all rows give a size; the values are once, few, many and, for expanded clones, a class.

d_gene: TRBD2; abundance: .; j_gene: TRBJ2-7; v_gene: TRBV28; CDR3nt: TGTGCCAGCAGTTTCCGGACTAGCGGTACCTACGAGCAGTACTTC; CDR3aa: CASSFRTSGTYEQYF
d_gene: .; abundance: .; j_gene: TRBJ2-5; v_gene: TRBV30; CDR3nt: TGTGCCTGGAGTTGGGTGGGGCGAGAGACCCAGTACTTC; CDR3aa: CAWSWVGRETQYF
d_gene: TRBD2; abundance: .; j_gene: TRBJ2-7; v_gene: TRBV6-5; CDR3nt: TGTGCCAGCAGTTACTCGACTAGCGGGAGCTCCTACGAGCAGTACTTC; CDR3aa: CASSYSTSGSSYEQYF
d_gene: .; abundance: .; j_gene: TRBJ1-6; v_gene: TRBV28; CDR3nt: TGTGCCAGCACCTTGCCCGGCAGGGTAAATTCACCCCTCCACTTT; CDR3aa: CASTLPGRVNSPLHF
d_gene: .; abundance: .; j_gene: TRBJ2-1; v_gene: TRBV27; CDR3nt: TGTGCCAGCGCCTCGGGTACCACCTACAATGAGCAGTTCTTC; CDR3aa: CASASGTTYNEQFF
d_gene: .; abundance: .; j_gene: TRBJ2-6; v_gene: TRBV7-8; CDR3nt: TGTGCCAGCAGCTTAGCGGAGGCTGGGGCCAACGTCCTGACTTTC; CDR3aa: CASSLAEAGANVLTF
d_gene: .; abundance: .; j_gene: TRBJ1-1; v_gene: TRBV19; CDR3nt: TGTGCCAGTAGTTACAGGGCCACTGAAGCTTTCTTT; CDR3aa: CASSYRATEAFF
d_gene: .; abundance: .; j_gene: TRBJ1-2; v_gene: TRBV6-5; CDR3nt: TGTGCCAGCAGCGCCTCGGTGGGCCCCTATGGCTACACCTTC; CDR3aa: CASSASVGPYGYTF
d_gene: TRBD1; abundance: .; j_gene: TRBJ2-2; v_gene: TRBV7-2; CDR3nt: TGTGCCAGCAGCGGGACAGGGGGCAACGGGGAGCTGTTTTTT; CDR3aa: CASSGTGGNGELFF
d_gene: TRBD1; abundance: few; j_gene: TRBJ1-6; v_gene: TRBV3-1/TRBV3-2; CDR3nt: TGTGCCAGCAGCCAAGTTAAGGCAGGGGGACGGTATTCACCCCTCCACTTT; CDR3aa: CASSQVKAGGRYSPLHF
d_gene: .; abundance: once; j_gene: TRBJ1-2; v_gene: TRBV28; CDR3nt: TGTGCCAGCAGTTTAACGGTATCGCATGGCTACACCTTC; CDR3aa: CASSLTVSHGYTF
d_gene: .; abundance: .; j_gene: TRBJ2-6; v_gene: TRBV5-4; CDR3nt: TGTGCCAGCAGCCGGGCGGTGGGTGGGAGTGGGGCCAACGTCCTGACTTTC; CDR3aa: CASSRAVGGSGANVLTF
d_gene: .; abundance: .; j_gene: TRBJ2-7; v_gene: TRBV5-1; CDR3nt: TGCGCCAGCCGACTGACGGGTACCTACGAGCAGTACTTC; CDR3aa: CASRLTGTYEQYF
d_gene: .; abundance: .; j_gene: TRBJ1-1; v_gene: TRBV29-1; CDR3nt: TGCAGCGCTCTGGAGTTTGTGAACACTGAAGCTTTCTTT; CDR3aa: CSALEFVNTEAFF
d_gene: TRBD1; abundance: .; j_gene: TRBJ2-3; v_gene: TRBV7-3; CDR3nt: TGTGCCAGCAGACCCCCAGGGGGAGATACGCAGTATTTT; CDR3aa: CASRPPGGDTQYF
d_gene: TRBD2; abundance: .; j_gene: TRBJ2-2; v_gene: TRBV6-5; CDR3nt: TGTGCCAGCAGTTTGGAGGGAGGGGACACCGGGGAGCTGTTTTTT; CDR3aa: CASSLEGGDTGELFF
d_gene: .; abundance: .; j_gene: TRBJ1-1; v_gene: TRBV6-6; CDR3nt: TGTGCCAGCAGTTACTCGAGCTTGGACACTGAAGCTTTCTTT; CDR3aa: CASSYSSLDTEAFF
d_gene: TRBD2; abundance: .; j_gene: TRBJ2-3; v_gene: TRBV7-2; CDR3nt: TGTGCCAGCAGCTTATGGCTAGCGGGAGGTTCAGATACGCAGTATTTT; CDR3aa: CASSLWLAGGSDTQYF
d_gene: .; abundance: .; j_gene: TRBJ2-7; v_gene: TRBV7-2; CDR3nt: TGTGCCAGCAGCAGTACTCGGACAGCCTCCTACGAGCAGTACTTC; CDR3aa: CASSSTRTASYEQYF
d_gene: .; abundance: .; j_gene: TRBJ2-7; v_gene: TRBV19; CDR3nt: TGTGCCAGTAGATCCCTCTCGGGGGACCATCGAGAGCAGTACTTC; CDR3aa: CASRSLSGDHREQYF
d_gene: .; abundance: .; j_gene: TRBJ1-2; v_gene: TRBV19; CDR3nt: TGTGCCAGTAGACCTGCCAACCAGTATGGCTACACCTTC; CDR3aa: CASRPANQYGYTF
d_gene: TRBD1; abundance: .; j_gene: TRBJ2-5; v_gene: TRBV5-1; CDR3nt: TGCGCCAGCAGCACCGGGACAGAAGAGACCCAGTACTTC; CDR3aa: CASSTGTEETQYF
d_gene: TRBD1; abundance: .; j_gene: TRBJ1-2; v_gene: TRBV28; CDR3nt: TGTGCCAGCAGTCCACGGACAGGTCGGGTAGGCTACACCTTC; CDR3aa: CASSPRTGRVGYTF
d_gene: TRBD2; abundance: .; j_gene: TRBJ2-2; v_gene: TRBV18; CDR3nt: TGTGCCAGCTCACACACACTAAAGCCGACTAGCGGGACGAACACCGGGGAGCTGTTTTTT; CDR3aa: CASSHTLKPTSGTNTGELFF
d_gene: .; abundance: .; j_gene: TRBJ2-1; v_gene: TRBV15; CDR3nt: TGTGCCACCAGCAGAGACGGCAATGAGCAGTTCTTC; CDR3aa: CATSRDGNEQFF
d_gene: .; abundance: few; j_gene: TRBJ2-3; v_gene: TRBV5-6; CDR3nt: TGTGCCAGCAGCCTTCTGACTAGCACAGATACGCAGTATTTT; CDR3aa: CASSLLTSTDTQYF
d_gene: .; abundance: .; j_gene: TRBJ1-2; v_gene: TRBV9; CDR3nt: TGTGCCAGCAGCGCAGAGGAATCATCTTATGGCTACACCTTC; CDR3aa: CASSAEESSYGYTF
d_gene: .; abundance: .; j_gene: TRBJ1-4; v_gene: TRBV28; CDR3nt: TGTGCCAGCAGCAGACGGGGGATAGGTAATGAAAAACTGTTTTTT; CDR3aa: CASSRRGIGNEKLFF
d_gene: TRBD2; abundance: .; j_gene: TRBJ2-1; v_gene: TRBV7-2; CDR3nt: TGTGCCAGCAGCTTAGCCCCGACTAGCGGGATCAATGAGCAGTTCTTC; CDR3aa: CASSLAPTSGINEQFF
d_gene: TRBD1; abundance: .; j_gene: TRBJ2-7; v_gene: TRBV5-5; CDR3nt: TGTGCCAGCATCCAAAGACAGGGGGTCTCCTACGAGCAGTACTTC; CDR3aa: CASIQRQGVSYEQYF
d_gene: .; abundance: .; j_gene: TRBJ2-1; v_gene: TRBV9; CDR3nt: TGTGCCAGCAGCCCCCGAGGAGATTACAATGAGCAGTTCTTC; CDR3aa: CASSPRGDYNEQFF
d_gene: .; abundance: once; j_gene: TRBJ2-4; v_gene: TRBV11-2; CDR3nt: TGTGCCAGCAGCTTAGGCCTTGAGGGAAACATTCAGTACTTC; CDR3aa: CASSLGLEGNIQYF
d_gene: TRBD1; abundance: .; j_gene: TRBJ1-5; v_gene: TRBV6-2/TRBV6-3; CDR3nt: TGTGCCAGCAGACCTTATACAGGGGGGCAGAGCAATCAGCCCCAGCATTTT; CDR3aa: CASRPYTGGQSNQPQHF
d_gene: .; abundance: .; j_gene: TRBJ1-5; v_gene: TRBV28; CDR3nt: TGTGCCAGCAGCTGGGGGGGGCCCCAGCATTTT; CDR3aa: CASSWGGPQHF
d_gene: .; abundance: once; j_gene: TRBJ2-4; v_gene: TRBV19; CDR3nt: TGTGCCAGTAGTATAGATGGGACGGGAGTGGAAAACATTCAGTACTTC; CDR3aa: CASSIDGTGVENIQYF
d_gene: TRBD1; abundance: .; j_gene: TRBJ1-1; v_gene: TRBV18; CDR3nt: TGTGCCAGCTCCCCTACAGGGGGTACTGAAGCTTTCTTT; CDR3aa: CASSPTGGTEAFF
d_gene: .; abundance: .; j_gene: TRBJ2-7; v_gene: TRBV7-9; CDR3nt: TGTGCCAGCAGCACACAGGCGAGCTCCTACGAGCAGTACTTC; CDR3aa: CASSTQASSYEQYF
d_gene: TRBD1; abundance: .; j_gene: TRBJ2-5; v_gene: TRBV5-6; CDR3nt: TGTGCCAGCAGCTTGTTGGACAGGGGCCAAGAGACCCAGTACTTC; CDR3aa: CASSLLDRGQETQYF
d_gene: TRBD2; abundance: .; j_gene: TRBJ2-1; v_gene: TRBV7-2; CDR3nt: TGTGCCAGCAGCTCCTCGACTAGCGGGAGAGGTGAGCAGTTCTTC; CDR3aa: CASSSSTSGRGEQFF
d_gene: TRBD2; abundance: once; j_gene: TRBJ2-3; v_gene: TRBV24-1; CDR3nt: TGTGCCACCAGTGATCCCCCTGGGGGAGGGGATACGCAGTATTTT; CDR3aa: CATSDPPGGGDTQYF
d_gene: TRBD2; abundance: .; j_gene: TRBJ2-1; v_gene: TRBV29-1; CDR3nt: TGCAGCGTTGCCGGGACGGGAGGACATGAGCAGTTCTTC; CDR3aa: CSVAGTGGHEQFF
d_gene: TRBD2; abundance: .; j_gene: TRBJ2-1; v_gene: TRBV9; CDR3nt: TGTGCCAGCAGCACCGGGACTAGCGGGATACAATCCTACAATGAGCAGTTCTTC; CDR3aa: CASSTGTSGIQSYNEQFF
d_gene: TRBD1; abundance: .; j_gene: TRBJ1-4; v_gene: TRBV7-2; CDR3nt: TGTGCCAGCAGCGACAGGGGCGTGGAAAAACTGTTTTTT; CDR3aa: CASSDRGVEKLFF
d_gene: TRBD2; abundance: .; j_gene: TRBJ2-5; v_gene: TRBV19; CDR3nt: TGTGCCAGTAGTATGACTAGCGGGAGGAGAGAGACCCAGTACTTC; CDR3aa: CASSMTSGRRETQYF
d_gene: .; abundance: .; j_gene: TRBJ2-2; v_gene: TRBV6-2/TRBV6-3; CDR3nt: TGTGCCAGCAGTCGACTAGGAGGCACCGGGGAGCTGTTTTTT; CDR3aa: CASSRLGGTGELFF
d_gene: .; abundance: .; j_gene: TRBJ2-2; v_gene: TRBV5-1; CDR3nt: TGCGCCAGCAGCCCCCATGCCGCAGGTAACACCGGGGAGCTGTTTTTT; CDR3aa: CASSPHAAGNTGELFF
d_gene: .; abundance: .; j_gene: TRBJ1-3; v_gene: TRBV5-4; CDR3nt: TGTGCCAGCAGTCTATGGTCCACTGGAAACACCATATATTTT; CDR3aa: CASSLWSTGNTIYF
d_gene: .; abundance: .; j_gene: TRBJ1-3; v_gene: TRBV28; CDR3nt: TGTGCCAGCAGTTTAGTCACTGCCTCTGGAAACACCATATATTTT; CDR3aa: CASSLVTASGNTIYF
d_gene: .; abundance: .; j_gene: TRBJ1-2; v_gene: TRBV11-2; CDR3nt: TGTGCCAGCAGCTTAGATCTTGGACAGACTAACTATGGCTACACCTTC; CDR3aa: CASSLDLGQTNYGYTF
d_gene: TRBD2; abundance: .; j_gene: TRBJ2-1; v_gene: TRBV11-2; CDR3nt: TGTGCCAGCAGCTTAGAGGGACTAGCGGGAGTCTACAATGAGCAGTTCTTC; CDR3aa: CASSLEGLAGVYNEQFF
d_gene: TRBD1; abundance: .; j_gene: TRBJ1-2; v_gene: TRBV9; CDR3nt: TGTGCCAGCAGCCGGCAGGGGGCGTATGGCTACACCTTC; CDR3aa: CASSRQGAYGYTF
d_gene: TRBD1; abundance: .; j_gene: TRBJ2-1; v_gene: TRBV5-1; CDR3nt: TGCGCCAGCAGCCCCGGGACAGGGGGCTTTAATGAGCAGTTCTTC; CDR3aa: CASSPGTGGFNEQFF
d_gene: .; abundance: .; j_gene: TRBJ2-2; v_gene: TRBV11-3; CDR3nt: TGTGCCAGCAGTCGTACAGGGTCGGGCACCGGGGAGCTGTTTTTT; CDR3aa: CASSRTGSGTGELFF
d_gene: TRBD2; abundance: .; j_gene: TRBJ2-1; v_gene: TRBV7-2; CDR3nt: TGTGCCAGCAGCTTAGGGGGGGGGAGCGGAAACAATGAGCAGTTCTTC; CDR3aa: CASSLGGGSGNNEQFF